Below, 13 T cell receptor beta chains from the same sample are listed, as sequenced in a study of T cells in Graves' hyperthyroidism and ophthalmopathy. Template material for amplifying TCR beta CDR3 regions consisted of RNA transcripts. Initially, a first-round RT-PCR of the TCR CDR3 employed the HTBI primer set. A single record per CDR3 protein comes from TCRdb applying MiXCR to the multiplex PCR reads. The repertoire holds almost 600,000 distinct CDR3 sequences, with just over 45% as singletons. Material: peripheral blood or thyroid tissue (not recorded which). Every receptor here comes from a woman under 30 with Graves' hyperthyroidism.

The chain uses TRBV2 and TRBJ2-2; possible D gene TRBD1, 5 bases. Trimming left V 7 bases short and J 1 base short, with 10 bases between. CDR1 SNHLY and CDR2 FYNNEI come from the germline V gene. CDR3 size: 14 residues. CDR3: CASKRGQNTGELFF. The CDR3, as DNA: TGTGCCAGCAAGAGAGGACAGAACACCGGGGAGCTGTTTTTT.

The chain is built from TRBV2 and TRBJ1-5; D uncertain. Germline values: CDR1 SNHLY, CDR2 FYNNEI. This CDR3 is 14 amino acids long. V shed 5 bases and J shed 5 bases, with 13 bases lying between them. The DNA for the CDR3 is TGTGCCAGCAGTATGAAGGGAGGCGATCAGCCCCAGCATTTT. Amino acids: CASSMKGGDQPQHF.

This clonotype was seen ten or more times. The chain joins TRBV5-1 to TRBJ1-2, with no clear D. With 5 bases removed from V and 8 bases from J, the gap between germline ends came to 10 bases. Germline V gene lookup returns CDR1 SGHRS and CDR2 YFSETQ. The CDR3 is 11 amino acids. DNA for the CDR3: TGCGCCAGCAGAAGTCAAAAGGGCTACACCTTC. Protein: CASRSQKGYTF. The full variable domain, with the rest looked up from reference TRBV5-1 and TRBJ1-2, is KAGVTQTPRYLIKTRGQQVTLSCSPISGHRSVSWYQQTPGQGLQFLFEYFSETQRNKGNFPGRFSGRQFSNSRSEMNVSTLELGDSALYLCASRSQKGYTFGSGTRLTVV.

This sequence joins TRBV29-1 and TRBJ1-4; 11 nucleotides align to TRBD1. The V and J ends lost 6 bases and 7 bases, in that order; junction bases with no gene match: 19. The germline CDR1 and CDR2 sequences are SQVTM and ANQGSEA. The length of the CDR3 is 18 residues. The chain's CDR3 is CSVAEHATSGTGGEKLFF. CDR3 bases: TGCAGCGTAGCAGAGCATGCAACCTCCGGGACAGGGGGTGAAAAACTGTTTTTT.

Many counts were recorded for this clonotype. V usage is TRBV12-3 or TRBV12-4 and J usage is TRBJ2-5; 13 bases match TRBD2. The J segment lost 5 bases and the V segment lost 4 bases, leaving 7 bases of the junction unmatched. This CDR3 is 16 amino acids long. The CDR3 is CASSSTSGRALETQYF. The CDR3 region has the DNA TGTGCCAGCAGTTCCACTAGCGGGAGGGCCTTGGAGACCCAGTACTTC.

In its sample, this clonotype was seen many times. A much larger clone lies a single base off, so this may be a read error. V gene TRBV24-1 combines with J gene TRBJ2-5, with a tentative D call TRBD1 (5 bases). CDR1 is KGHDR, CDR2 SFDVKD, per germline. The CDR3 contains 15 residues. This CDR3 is CATSDRVLGQEAQYF. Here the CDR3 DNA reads TGTGCCACCAGTGACAGGGTTTTAGGGCAAGAGGCCCAGTACTTC.

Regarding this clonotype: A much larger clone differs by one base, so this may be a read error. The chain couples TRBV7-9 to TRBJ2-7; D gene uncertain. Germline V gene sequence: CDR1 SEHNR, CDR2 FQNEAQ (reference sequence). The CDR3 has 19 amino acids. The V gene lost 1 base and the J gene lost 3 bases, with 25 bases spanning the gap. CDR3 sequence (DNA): TGTGCCAGCAGCTTAGATAGCTGGGATTCCATCAAGTCCCTCTACGAGCAGTACTTC. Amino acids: CASSLDSWDSIKSLYEQYF.

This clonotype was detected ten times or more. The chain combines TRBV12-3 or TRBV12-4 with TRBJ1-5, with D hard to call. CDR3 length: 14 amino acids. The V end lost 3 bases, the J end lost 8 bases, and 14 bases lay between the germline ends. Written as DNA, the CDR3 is TGTGCCAGCAGTTTCGACGTGGTGCAGGAGCCCCAGCATTTT. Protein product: CASSFDVVQEPQHF.

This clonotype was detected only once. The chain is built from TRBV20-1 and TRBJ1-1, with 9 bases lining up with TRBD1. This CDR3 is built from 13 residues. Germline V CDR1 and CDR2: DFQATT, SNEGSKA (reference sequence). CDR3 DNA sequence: TGCAGGGGGGCGGGACAGGGCGACACTGAAGCTTTCTTT. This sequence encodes CRGAGQGDTEAFF.

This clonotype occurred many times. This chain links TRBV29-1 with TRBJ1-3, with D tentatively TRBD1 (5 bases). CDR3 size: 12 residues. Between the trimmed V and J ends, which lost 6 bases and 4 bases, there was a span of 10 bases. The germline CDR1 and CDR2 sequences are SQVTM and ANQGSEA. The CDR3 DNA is TGCAGCGTAGACAGAGGGGGAAACACCATATATTTT. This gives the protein CSVDRGGNTIYF.

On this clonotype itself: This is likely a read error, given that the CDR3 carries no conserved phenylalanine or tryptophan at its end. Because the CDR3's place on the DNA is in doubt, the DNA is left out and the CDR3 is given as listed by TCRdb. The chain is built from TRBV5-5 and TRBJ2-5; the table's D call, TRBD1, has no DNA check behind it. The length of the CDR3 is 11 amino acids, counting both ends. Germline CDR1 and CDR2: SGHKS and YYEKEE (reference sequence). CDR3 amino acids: CASSQSPGQGV.

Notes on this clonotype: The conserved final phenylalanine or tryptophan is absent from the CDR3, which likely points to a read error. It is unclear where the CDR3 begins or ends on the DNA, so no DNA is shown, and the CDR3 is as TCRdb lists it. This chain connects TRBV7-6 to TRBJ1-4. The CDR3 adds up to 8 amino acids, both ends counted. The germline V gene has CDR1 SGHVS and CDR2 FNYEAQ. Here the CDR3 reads CASSVRLL.

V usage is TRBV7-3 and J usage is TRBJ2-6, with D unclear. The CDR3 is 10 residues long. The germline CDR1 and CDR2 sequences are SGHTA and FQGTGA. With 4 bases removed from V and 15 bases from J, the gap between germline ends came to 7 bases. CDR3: CASSSDGLTF. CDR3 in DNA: TGTGCCAGCAGCTCCGACGGCCTGACTTTC.